A selection of T cell receptor beta chains follows, all from one sample in a study of cytomegalovirus exposure and HLA in healthy donors. Sequencing was performed with immunoSEQ multiplex PCR; in TCRdb, only in-frame clones are kept and a portion is missing. The sample lists about 130,000 clones, around 79% occurring once. Specimen: PBMCs. These receptors were obtained from a woman in her 40s in good health and CMV-seropositive. The CDR3 runs from the conserved cysteine through the conserved F or W. A D gene is named only where the DNA matches it firmly. Clone size is not always given. Where it is, it says once, few, many or a class for expanded clones.

V gene: TRBV6-5
D gene: TRBD1
J gene: TRBJ2-1
clone size: -
CDR3 protein: CASSRTGVDEQFF
CDR3 DNA: TGTGCCAGCAGCCGCACAGGGGTTGATGAGCAGTTCTTC

V gene: TRBV5-6
D gene: TRBD1
J gene: TRBJ1-1
clone size: once
CDR3 protein: CASSLQGARFSNTEAFF
CDR3 DNA: TGTGCCAGCAGCTTGCAGGGGGCAAGGTTCTCGAACACTGAAGCTTTCTTT

V gene: TRBV11-2
D gene: -
J gene: TRBJ2-1
clone size: -
CDR3 protein: CASSLRGYPYNEQFF
CDR3 DNA: TGTGCCAGCAGCTTAAGGGGGTATCCATACAATGAGCAGTTCTTC

V gene: TRBV6-5
D gene: -
J gene: TRBJ2-1
clone size: -
CDR3 protein: CASSYSTANNEQFF
CDR3 DNA: TGTGCCAGCAGTTACTCGACTGCTAACAATGAGCAGTTCTTC

V gene: TRBV19
D gene: TRBD2
J gene: TRBJ2-7
clone size: few
CDR3 protein: CASSIRGGRSYEQYF
CDR3 DNA: TGTGCCAGTAGTATACGAGGCGGGAGGTCATACGAGCAGTACTTC

V gene: TRBV2
D gene: -
J gene: TRBJ1-3
clone size: -
CDR3 protein: CASSARGGTGNTIYF
CDR3 DNA: TGTGCCAGCAGTGCGAGGGGGGGCACTGGAAACACCATATATTTT

V gene: TRBV18
D gene: -
J gene: TRBJ1-1
clone size: -
CDR3 protein: CASSQAGNTEAFF
CDR3 DNA: TGTGCCAGCTCACAGGCAGGGAACACTGAAGCTTTCTTT

V gene: TRBV19
D gene: TRBD2
J gene: TRBJ2-3
clone size: -
CDR3 protein: CASSRRRGSVTDTQYF
CDR3 DNA: TGTGCCAGTAGTAGGAGGCGGGGGTCTGTCACAGATACGCAGTATTTT

V gene: TRBV5-1
D gene: TRBD2
J gene: TRBJ2-7
clone size: -
CDR3 protein: CASSLTSGASSYEQYF
CDR3 DNA: TGCGCCAGCAGCTTGACTAGCGGGGCGAGCTCCTACGAGCAGTACTTC

V gene: TRBV27
D gene: TRBD2
J gene: TRBJ2-5
clone size: -
CDR3 protein: CASRMWGGGQETQYF
CDR3 DNA: TGTGCCAGCAGGATGTGGGGCGGGGGCCAAGAGACCCAGTACTTC

V gene: TRBV5-1
D gene: -
J gene: TRBJ2-5
clone size: -
CDR3 protein: CASSLAITDLEETQYF
CDR3 DNA: TGCGCCAGCAGCTTGGCCATTACCGATCTAGAGGAGACCCAGTACTTC

V gene: TRBV4-3
D gene: TRBD2
J gene: TRBJ2-7
clone size: once
CDR3 protein: CASSQATSASYEQYF
CDR3 DNA: TGCGCCAGCAGCCAAGCAACTAGCGCATCCTACGAGCAGTACTTC

V gene: TRBV7-9
D gene: -
J gene: TRBJ1-6
clone size: once
CDR3 protein: CASSPPGGVGNSPLHF
CDR3 DNA: TGTGCCAGCAGCCCCCCCGGGGGGGTGGGAAATTCACCCCTCCACTTT

V gene: TRBV7-9
D gene: TRBD1
J gene: TRBJ1-4
clone size: -
CDR3 protein: CASSSDRVTELFF
CDR3 DNA: TGTGCCAGCAGCTCGGACAGGGTGACAGAACTGTTTTTT

V gene: TRBV9
D gene: TRBD1
J gene: TRBJ2-7
clone size: once
CDR3 protein: CASDRGYEQYF
CDR3 DNA: TGTGCCAGCGACAGGGGTTACGAGCAGTACTTC

V gene: TRBV6-1
D gene: TRBD1
J gene: TRBJ1-5
clone size: once
CDR3 protein: CASSGQGIHQPQHF
CDR3 DNA: TGTGCCAGCAGTGGACAGGGGATACATCAGCCCCAGCATTTT

V gene: TRBV6-5
D gene: TRBD1
J gene: TRBJ2-4
clone size: -
CDR3 protein: CASSGTGSQNIQYF
CDR3 DNA: TGTGCCAGCAGTGGGACAGGCTCCCAAAACATTCAGTACTTC

V gene: TRBV5-4
D gene: -
J gene: TRBJ2-3
clone size: few
CDR3 protein: CASSRPADTQYF
CDR3 DNA: TGTGCCAGCAGCCGCCCGGCAGATACGCAGTATTTT

V gene: TRBV5-1
D gene: -
J gene: TRBJ1-4
clone size: -
CDR3 protein: CASSLAPGYNEKLFF
CDR3 DNA: TGCGCCAGCAGCTTGGCCCCCGGTTATAATGAAAAACTGTTTTTT

V gene: TRBV5-1
D gene: -
J gene: TRBJ2-3
clone size: -
CDR3 protein: CASSLTATFTDTQYF
CDR3 DNA: TGCGCCAGCAGCTTGACAGCAACCTTCACAGATACGCAGTATTTT

V gene: TRBV4-2
D gene: -
J gene: TRBJ1-4
clone size: -
CDR3 protein: CASSRSLGGANEKLFF
CDR3 DNA: TGTGCCAGCAGCCGGTCTCTCGGGGGAGCTAATGAAAAACTGTTTTTT

V gene: TRBV9
D gene: TRBD1
J gene: TRBJ1-4
clone size: -
CDR3 protein: CASSVGTGGNEKLFF
CDR3 DNA: TGTGCCAGCAGCGTCGGGACAGGGGGAAATGAAAAACTGTTTTTT

V gene: TRBV5-1
D gene: -
J gene: TRBJ2-7
clone size: few
CDR3 protein: CASSLAMDYEQYF
CDR3 DNA: TGCGCCAGCAGCCTAGCCATGGACTACGAGCAGTACTTC

V gene: TRBV4-1
D gene: -
J gene: TRBJ1-5
clone size: -
CDR3 protein: CASSRGGRVSNGNQPQHF
CDR3 DNA: TGCGCCAGCAGCCGGGGGGGGCGAGTCAGCAATGGCAATCAGCCCCAGCATTTT

V gene: TRBV5-6
D gene: -
J gene: TRBJ2-7
clone size: -
CDR3 protein: CASSSLAEQYF
CDR3 DNA: TGTGCCAGCAGCTCCTTAGCCGAGCAGTACTTC

V gene: TRBV27
D gene: -
J gene: TRBJ1-1
clone size: once
CDR3 protein: CASSLSTRQQNTEAFF
CDR3 DNA: TGTGCCAGCAGTTTATCCACCCGACAGCAGAACACTGAAGCTTTCTTT

V gene: TRBV30
D gene: TRBD1
J gene: TRBJ1-2
clone size: -
CDR3 protein: CAWSQGATGYGYTF
CDR3 DNA: TGTGCCTGGAGCCAGGGGGCGACGGGCTATGGCTACACCTTC

V gene: TRBV5-1
D gene: -
J gene: TRBJ2-7
clone size: -
CDR3 protein: CASSYSGGAVYEQYF
CDR3 DNA: TGCGCCAGCAGCTACTCTGGAGGGGCCGTCTACGAGCAGTACTTC

V gene: TRBV7-9
D gene: TRBD2
J gene: TRBJ2-7
clone size: -
CDR3 protein: CASSFLAGPGEQYF
CDR3 DNA: TGTGCCAGCAGCTTTCTAGCGGGGCCGGGGGAGCAGTACTTC

V gene: TRBV5-1
D gene: TRBD1
J gene: TRBJ2-1
clone size: -
CDR3 protein: CASSSNPGTGGKNEQFF
CDR3 DNA: TGCGCCAGCAGCTCCAACCCTGGGACAGGGGGCAAAAATGAGCAGTTCTTC

V gene: TRBV6-1
D gene: -
J gene: TRBJ1-1
clone size: -
CDR3 protein: CASSVGVMMNTEAFF
CDR3 DNA: TGTGCCAGCAGTGTCGGGGTAATGATGAACACTGAAGCTTTCTTT

V gene: TRBV11-2
D gene: -
J gene: TRBJ1-1
clone size: -
CDR3 protein: CASRRSQAGTEAFF
CDR3 DNA: TGTGCCAGCAGACGCTCTCAAGCGGGGACTGAAGCTTTCTTT

V gene: TRBV28
D gene: TRBD1
J gene: TRBJ2-7
clone size: few
CDR3 protein: CASIPRDRGGYGFTYEQYF
CDR3 DNA: TGTGCCAGCATCCCCAGGGACAGGGGGGGGTACGGATTCACCTACGAGCAGTACTTC

V gene: TRBV4-2
D gene: TRBD2
J gene: TRBJ2-7
clone size: few
CDR3 protein: CASSSQNIGGRSYEQYF
CDR3 DNA: TGTGCCAGCAGCTCACAAAATATCGGGGGGAGATCCTACGAGCAGTACTTC

V gene: TRBV29-1
D gene: -
J gene: TRBJ1-1
clone size: once
CDR3 protein: CSVPGKRGTDTEAFF
CDR3 DNA: TGCAGCGTCCCTGGTAAGAGGGGGACCGACACTGAAGCTTTCTTT

V gene: TRBV7-2
D gene: -
J gene: TRBJ1-3
clone size: -
CDR3 protein: CASSLALVQGHSGNTIYF
CDR3 DNA: TGTGCCAGCAGCTTAGCGCTTGTCCAGGGGCACTCTGGAAACACCATATATTTT

V gene: TRBV7-8
D gene: -
J gene: TRBJ2-4
clone size: -
CDR3 protein: CASSLSYQAGAKNIQYF
CDR3 DNA: TGTGCCAGCAGCTTAAGTTATCAGGCTGGAGCCAAAAACATTCAGTACTTC

V gene: TRBV7-2
D gene: -
J gene: TRBJ1-1
clone size: -
CDR3 protein: CASSLVGGMNTEAFF
CDR3 DNA: TGTGCCAGCAGCTTAGTGGGGGGGATGAACACTGAAGCTTTCTTT

V gene: TRBV4-1
D gene: -
J gene: TRBJ1-2
clone size: few
CDR3 protein: CASSLTGEGYGYTF
CDR3 DNA: TGCGCCAGCAGCCTGACAGGTGAGGGCTATGGCTACACCTTC

V gene: TRBV10-3
D gene: -
J gene: TRBJ1-4
clone size: -
CDR3 protein: CAISEGGAYEKLFF
CDR3 DNA: TGTGCCATCAGTGAAGGGGGGGCTTATGAAAAACTGTTTTTT

V gene: TRBV5-4
D gene: -
J gene: TRBJ1-2
clone size: -
CDR3 protein: CASSSDSSANYGYTF
CDR3 DNA: TGTGCCAGCAGCTCCGATAGTTCAGCGAACTATGGCTACACCTTC